A single sample is the source of the 26 T cell receptor beta chains below, sequenced in a study of control samples from healthy donors and cancer patients. Method: immunoSEQ multiplex PCR; TCRdb's copy keeps in-frame clones and lacks some. The data show around 170,000 clones, nearly 90% seen once. Input material: blood. The receptors were sampled from a woman aged 50 to 60 in good health.

CDR3 nucleotides: TGCGCCAGCAGCCTCAGCCCGGACGGCGCCGGCTACACCTTC. Amino acid sequence: CASSLSPDGAGYTF. The V and J genes are TRBV4-3 and TRBJ1-2, with D unresolved. V was clipped by 4 bases and J by 8 bases, with 17 bases between them. Germline V gene sequence: CDR1 LGHNA, CDR2 YSLEER. This CDR3 has 14 amino acids.

J is TRBJ1-5 and V is TRBV4-2; D not certain. V was clipped by 0 bases and J by 3 bases, with 6 bases between them. Germline values: CDR1 LGHNA, CDR2 YNFKEQ. The CDR3 is made up of 14 amino acids. The CDR3: CASSQDRINQPQHF. CDR3 in DNA: TGTGCCAGCAGCCAAGACAGGATCAATCAGCCCCAGCATTTT.

This clone was recorded once. In DNA form, the CDR3 reads TGTGCCAGCAGCTTATCGGGGGGCCGTCGCGAGCAGTACTTC. Amino acids: CASSLSGGRREQYF. The V and J genes are TRBV11-1 and TRBJ2-7; D might be TRBD2 (7 bases). The CDR3 runs 14 residues. CDR1 and CDR2 from the germline V gene are SGHAT and FQDESV (reference sequence). The V end was cut by 2 bases, the J end by 6 bases, with 14 bases between.

The gene calls are TRBV19 and TRBJ1-2, with D possibly being TRBD1 (5 bases). The CDR3 length is 13 residues. The germline V and J ends were trimmed by 10 bases and 3 bases, with 15 bases remaining between them. Germline CDR1 is LNHDA and CDR2 is SQIVND (reference sequence). CDR3: CATLDRVYYGYTF. CDR3 DNA: TGTGCCACGCTAGACAGAGTGTACTATGGCTACACCTTC.

The V gene is TRBV30, the J gene TRBJ2-5, with a possible D match to TRBD1 (6 bases). Trimming stripped 2 bases from V and 4 bases from J, with 11 bases between. The CDR3 contains 13 residues. Germline V gene sequence: CDR1 GTSNPN, CDR2 SVGIG (reference sequence). The CDR3 here is CAWSYPGVETQYF. In DNA, the CDR3 is TGTGCCTGGAGTTACCCAGGGGTAGAGACCCAGTACTTC.

The chain joins TRBV10-3 to TRBJ1-4; 7 bases line up with TRBD1. The CDR3 is made up of 16 amino acids. The V and J ends lost 0 bases and 7 bases, in that order; junction bases with no gene match: 8. Germline loops: CDR1 ENHRY, CDR2 SYGVKD. The CDR3 coding sequence is TGTGCCATCAGTGAGTCGGGTAGGGGGCTGAGTGAAAAACTGTTTTTT. Its protein product is CAISESGRGLSEKLFF.

The CDR3 bases are TGTGCCAGCAGCATGGACAGGGGATATAATTCACCCCTCCACTTT. Translation gives CASSMDRGYNSPLHF. The rearrangement uses TRBV5-4 and TRBJ1-6; 9 bases map to TRBD1. Germline lookup yields CDR1 SGHNT and CDR2 YYREEE (reference sequence). With 4 bases clipped from V and 4 bases from J, the junction kept 3 bases outside the gene matches. The CDR3 loop spans 15 amino acids. The full variable domain, rest sourced from reference TRBV5-4 and TRBJ1-6, is ETGVTQSPTHLIKTRGQQVTLRCSSQSGHNTVSWYQQALGQGPQFIFQYYREEENGRGNFPPRFSGLQFPNYSSELNVNALELDDSALYLCASSMDRGYNSPLHFGNGTRLTVT.

This chain links TRBV6-2 or TRBV6-3 with TRBJ1-1, with D unresolved. Germline assignment: CDR1 MNHEY and CDR2 SVGEGT. The CDR3 is 14 amino acids. Trimming removed 2 bases from V and 5 bases from J, with 12 bases in between. The CDR3 loop is CASSYTGMWTEAFF. As DNA, the CDR3 is TGTGCCAGCAGTTACACGGGGATGTGGACTGAAGCTTTCTTT.

CDR3 in amino acids: CASSTRGKATNEKLFF. The CDR3 coding sequence is TGTGCCAGTTCCACCCGGGGCAAAGCAACTAATGAAAAACTGTTTTTT. The rearrangement links TRBV19 to TRBJ1-4, with D perhaps matching TRBD1 (5 bases). The CDR3 covers 16 residues. V lost 8 bases, J lost 0 bases, and 16 bases lay in between. Germline V CDR1 and CDR2: LNHDA, SQIVND (reference sequence).

This chain uses TRBV20-1 with TRBJ2-1; TRBD2 matches 11 bases. The germline CDR1 and CDR2 sequences are DFQATT and SNEGSKA (reference sequence). The J segment lost 7 bases and the V segment lost 3 bases, leaving 5 bases of the junction unmatched. The CDR3 extends over 14 amino acids. CDR3 residues: CSASRLAGLNEQFF. The CDR3 coding sequence is TGCAGTGCTAGTAGACTAGCGGGGTTAAATGAGCAGTTCTTC.

This clone was seen just once. CDR3 sequence: CASSQDGGVGYGYTF. CDR3 DNA: TGCGCCAGCAGCCAAGATGGGGGGGTAGGCTATGGCTACACCTTC. V gene TRBV4-3 combines with J gene TRBJ1-2; tentative D call: TRBD1 (5 bases). The V gene's germline CDR1 is LGHNA and CDR2 YSLEER. The ends were cut back, 0 bases at V and 4 bases at J, with 12 bases in the middle. This CDR3 comprises 15 residues.

This clone showed up just a few times. The rearrangement uses TRBV11-2 and TRBJ2-7; 7 bases are a match to TRBD1. V lost 5 bases and J lost 2; bases outside the gene matches: 6. CDR1 is SGHAT and CDR2 is FQNNGV in the germline V gene. This CDR3 region has 14 residues. Written as DNA, the CDR3 is TGTGCCAGCAGCCCGGACAGGCAAGCCTACGAGCAGTACTTC. It encodes CASSPDRQAYEQYF.

This clone was recorded only once. The chain uses TRBV28 and TRBJ2-7; TRBD1 agrees at 10 bases. The CDR3 has 14 amino acids. V shed 2 bases and J 9 bases; nucleotides not matched to a gene: 7. Germline V CDR1 and CDR2: MDHEN, SYDVKM. The CDR3 region has the DNA TGTGCCAGCAGTTTAGGGACAGGGGATACGAGGCAGTACTTC. Its protein is CASSLGTGDTRQYF. The entire variable domain, with the rest obtained from reference TRBV28 and TRBJ2-7, is as follows: DVKVTQSSRYLVKRTGEKVFLECVQDMDHENMFWYRQDPGLGLRLIYFSYDVKMKEKGDIPEGYSVSREKKERFSLILESASTNQTSMYLCASSLGTGDTRQYFGPGTRLTVT.

About this clone: This specimen includes other DNA sequences encoding the same CDR3. The chain carries TRBV7-3 and TRBJ2-1; maybe TRBD1 (6 bases). Trimming cost V 1 base and J 7 bases, with 8 bases left between them. The CDR3 totals 13 residues. CDR1 and CDR2 from the germline V gene are SGHTA and FQGTGA. DNA for the CDR3: TGTGCCAGCAGCTTAAACAGGGATAATGAGCAGTTCTTC. It translates to CASSLNRDNEQFF.

This clone was seen only a few times. The rearrangement uses TRBV4-2 and TRBJ1-1, with a possible D match to TRBD1 (6 bases). CDR1 and CDR2 from the germline V gene are LGHNA and YNFKEQ. Trimming pared 5 bases from V and 2 bases from J, leaving 9 bases between. The CDR3 sequence is 13 residues long. The CDR3 DNA reads TGTGCCAGCAGCGCGACAGGTAACACTGAAGCTTTCTTT. Residues: CASSATGNTEAFF.

The chain combines TRBV2 with TRBJ1-3; no clear D gene. V was pared by 5 bases and J by 0 bases, with 14 bases between. Germline assignment: CDR1 SNHLY and CDR2 FYNNEI. CDR3 size: 16 residues. CDR3 region: CASSLNYPLSGNTIYF. In DNA form, the CDR3 reads TGTGCCAGCAGTCTCAATTACCCTCTCTCTGGAAACACCATATATTTT.

This chain joins TRBV9 and TRBJ2-5; no definite D call. The CDR3 length is 15 residues. The V end was cut by 0 bases, the J end by 1 base, with 10 bases between. Per germline, CDR1 SGDLS and CDR2 YYNGEE. CDR3 loop: CASSVGPSGQETQYF. DNA of the CDR3: TGTGCCAGCAGCGTAGGACCCTCCGGCCAAGAGACCCAGTACTTC.

V and J are TRBV3-1 (or the pseudogene TRBV3-2) and TRBJ1-2, with TRBD1 as a possible D gene (5 bases). This CDR3 region has 16 residues. Per the germline V gene, CDR1 is LGHDT and CDR2 is YNNKEL (reference sequence). The V end lost 0 bases, the J end lost 8 bases, and 19 bases lay between the germline ends. Here the CDR3 DNA reads TGTGCCAGCAGCCAAGACCTGCTGGTGGGGACTAGCGGCTACACCTTC. Translation gives CASSQDLLVGTSGYTF.

Comments on this clone: At one boundary the junction diverges from the germline segment, which might be a read error. This chain links TRBV3-1 (or the pseudogene TRBV3-2) with TRBJ1-5; the match to TRBD1 covers 8 bases. This CDR3 has 15 amino acids. CDR1 and CDR2 from the germline V gene are LGHDT and YNNKEL (reference sequence). CDR3 sequence: CASSDRGGGNRPQHF. The CDR3, as DNA: TGTGCCAGCAGCGACAGGGGAGGGGGCAATCGGCCCCAGCATTTT.

The chain links TRBV5-1 to TRBJ2-3; the D is unclear. Germline CDR1 SGHRS, CDR2 YFSETQ. Trimming stripped 0 bases from V and 3 bases from J, with 11 bases between. This CDR3 spans 15 amino acids. CDR3 bases: TGCGCCAGCAGCTTGGATGGCGGAGTTACAGATACGCAGTATTTT. This gives the protein CASSLDGGVTDTQYF.

This clone was observed a handful of times. The rearrangement joins TRBV18 to TRBJ1-6; D is perhaps TRBD1 (5 bases). V gave up 2 bases and J gave up 7 bases, with 18 bases separating them. There are 17 residues in the CDR3. Germline CDR1 reads KGHSH; CDR2 reads LQKENI. CDR3 nucleotides: TGTGCCAGCTCACCAGCAGGGCCCCGGGGTTTCAATTCACCCCTCCACTTT. This sequence encodes CASSPAGPRGFNSPLHF. Looking up the rest from reference TRBV18 and TRBJ1-6 gives the full variable domain: NAGVMQNPRHLVRRRGQEARLRCSPMKGHSHVYWYRQLPEEGLKFMVYLQKENIIDESGMPKERFSAEFPKEGPSILRIQQVVRGDSAAYFCASSPAGPRGFNSPLHFGNGTRLTVT.

V and J are TRBV6-1 and TRBJ1-2, with 10 positions matching TRBD1. Germline lookup yields CDR1 MNHNS and CDR2 SASEGT. V shed 0 bases and J 4 bases; nucleotides not matched to a gene: 5. The CDR3 has 16 residues. This chain's CDR3 is CASSEAGTGEIYGYTF. The CDR3, as DNA: TGTGCCAGCAGTGAAGCGGGGACAGGGGAGATCTATGGCTACACCTTC.

The chain has TRBV7-2 and TRBJ2-1, with a weak D call TRBD1 (5 bases). Trimming shortened V by 4 bases and J by 15 bases, and 19 bases separated the two germline ends. The CDR3 sequence is 13 residues long. Germline CDR1 SGHTA, CDR2 FQGNSA. The CDR3 bases are TGTGCCAGCAGCTCGCCAACAGGCCCTGTCCGGTTCTTC. Its translation is CASSSPTGPVRFF.

V gene TRBV28 combines with J gene TRBJ2-5; 8 nucleotides line up with TRBD1. Trimming cost V 3 bases and J 4 bases; bases outside gene matches: 7. CDR3 length: 15 amino acids. Germline CDR1 is MDHEN and CDR2 is SYDVKM. The CDR3 sequence is CASSFAGGGGETQYF. CDR3 DNA sequence: TGTGCCAGCAGTTTTGCAGGGGGCGGCGGAGAGACCCAGTACTTC.

The chain recombines TRBV7-2 with TRBJ2-2; D gene uncertain. Trimming stripped 3 bases from V and 2 bases from J, with 7 bases between. CDR3 length: 14 amino acids. Germline V gene sequence: CDR1 SGHTA, CDR2 FQGNSA. Here the CDR3 reads CASSFRRNTGELFF. CDR3 nucleotide sequence: TGTGCCAGCAGCTTTAGACGAAACACCGGGGAGCTGTTTTTT. Filled out from reference TRBV7-2 and TRBJ2-2, the complete variable domain reads GAGVSQSPSNKVTEKGKDVELRCDPISGHTALYWYRQSLGQGLEFLIYFQGNSAPDKSGLPSDRFSAERTGGSVSTLTIQRTQQEDSAVYLCASSFRRNTGELFFGEGSRLTVL.

This chain connects TRBV15 to TRBJ2-2; 8 bases map to TRBD2. The CDR3 totals 15 residues. Germline CDR1 and CDR2: LNHNV and YYDKDF (reference sequence). Unmatched junction bases numbered 6, after V lost 5 bases and J lost 4 bases. The CDR3 DNA reads as TGTGCCACCAGCGACGCCGGGAGGGTCACCGGGGAGCTGTTTTTT. Encoded protein: CATSDAGRVTGELFF.